This T cell receptor (beta chain) derives from a study of beta chain features in type 1 diabetes. Study-level background: Age and gender were similar between patients and healthy donors, as were cell yields. Study-wide results and caveats: Within each of all four CD4+ subsets, Type 1 diabetes patients had TCRB CDR3s that were moderately but significantly shorter. These data did not resolve whether HLA type affects TCRB rearrangement.

Sequencing targeted expressed TCRB transcripts, as all isolated RNA had been reverse transcribed. TCRdb keeps only in-frame clones here, not all; method: immunoSEQ multiplex PCR. Here the sample spans 900,000 or so clones, 17% being singletons. The CDR3 length is 15 residues. The ends lost 3 bases at V and 10 bases at J; junction bases unmatched: 11. Germline assignment: CDR1 MDHEN and CDR2 SYDVKM. This clone has just a few counts. Antigen unknown. The J gene is TRBJ1-4, the V gene TRBV28; TRBD1 agrees at 7 bases. The clonotype comes from a young woman in good health. The sequencing sample was made of naive CD4+ T cells from blood. The CDR3 reads CASSFSFRGARKLFF. In DNA, the CDR3 is TGTGCCAGCAGTTTCTCGTTCAGGGGGGCCCGAAAACTGTTTTTT.